The 18 T cell receptor beta chains given below trace back to one sample, sequenced in a study of regulatory T cells in long-lasting Graves disease. Arm-PCR of CDR3 regions and iRepertoire HTBI primers were used to build TCR beta libraries. TCRdb re-derived calls from the multiplex PCR reads in MiXCR, one entry per CDR3 protein. Of 620,000 or so distinct CDR3 sequences listed, approximately 15% were seen once; the top ten hold about 18%. The time point was: newly diagnosed GD, antithyroid drugs for less than 3 months. The TCR library was made from RNA extracted from PBMCs. This same sample was also taken into another study, of T cells in Graves' hyperthyroidism and ophthalmopathy.

Sequenced material: peripheral blood mononuclear cells (PBMCs), taken at new diagnosis, from a patient treated with antithyroid drugs. These receptors all come from a woman aged 25 to 45 with Graves disease.

This clonotype showed up just a few times. The rearrangement uses TRBV9 and TRBJ2-7, with a weak D call TRBD2 (5 bases). V lost 3 bases, J lost 3 bases, and 10 bases lay in between. CDR3 length equals 13 residues. Per the germline V gene, CDR1 is SGDLS and CDR2 is YYNGEE. CDR3 in amino acids: CASSAGNVYEQYF. CDR3 nucleotides: TGTGCCAGCAGCGCGGGGAATGTCTACGAGCAGTACTTC.

This clonotype was counted many times. The chain carries TRBV7-9 and TRBJ1-2; D remains unclear. The CDR3 runs 15 residues. Per the germline V gene, CDR1 is SEHNR and CDR2 is FQNEAQ (reference sequence). V was trimmed by 1 base and J by 0 bases, leaving 9 bases between them. The CDR3 DNA reads TGTGCCAGCAGCTTAGTAGCTCGAGCTAACTATGGCTACACCTTC. Translated, it gives CASSLVARANYGYTF.

There are a few counts of this clonotype. The rearrangement links TRBV28 to TRBJ1-4; perhaps TRBD1 as D (5 bases). CDR3 size: 14 residues. CDR1 is MDHEN, CDR2 SYDVKM, per germline. V lost 4 bases and J lost 8, with 14 bases in between. The DNA of the CDR3 is TGTGCCAGCAGTTCCAGGGCCTGGAACGAAAAACTGTTTTTT. Residues: CASSSRAWNEKLFF.

This clonotype was detected a few times. One junction end disagrees with the germline gene, perhaps due to a read error. The chain employs TRBV18 and TRBJ1-1; TRBD1 might be the D (5 bases). Germline values: CDR1 KGHSH, CDR2 LQKENI. This CDR3 contains 14 residues. CDR3 region: CTSSPGLGDTEAFF. As DNA, the CDR3 is TGTACCAGCTCACCCGGGCTGGGGGACACTGAAGCTTTCTTT.

At least ten counts were recorded for this clonotype. The chain has TRBV5-1 and TRBJ1-1, with 9 nucleotides matching TRBD1. This CDR3 is 13 amino acids long. Germline assignment: CDR1 SGHRS and CDR2 YFSETQ. The trim removed 3 bases at V and 9 bases at J, leaving 6 bases unmatched. The CDR3 is CASSSEGTGKAFF. The CDR3 bases are TGCGCCAGCAGCTCCGAGGGGACAGGGAAAGCTTTCTTT.

The chain employs TRBV9 and TRBJ2-7; 9 bases map to TRBD2. CDR3 length: 15 residues. In germline, CDR1 is SGDLS, CDR2 YYNGEE. V shed 0 bases and J 1 base; nucleotides not matched to a gene: 2. CDR3 in amino acids: CASSVAAGGSYEQYF. The DNA for the CDR3 is TGTGCCAGCAGCGTAGCTGCGGGAGGGTCCTACGAGCAGTACTTC.

This clonotype was found a few times. The chain uses TRBV14 and TRBJ1-2; D gene uncertain. This CDR3 spans 14 amino acids. The V gene lost 4 bases and the J gene lost 4 bases, with 13 bases spanning the gap. Germline values: CDR1 SGHDN, CDR2 FVKESK. The CDR3, as DNA: TGTGCCAGCAGCCTCAGCTCTCCCGCCTATGGCTACACCTTC. Its protein product is CASSLSSPAYGYTF. Variable domain in full (rest from reference TRBV14 and TRBJ1-2): EAGVTQFPSHSVIEKGQTVTLRCDPISGHDNLYWYRRVMGKEIKFLLHFVKESKQDESGMPNNRFLAERTGGTYSTLKVQPAELEDSGVYFCASSLSSPAYGYTFGSGTRLTVV.

This clonotype came up many times. The V call is TRBV11-2, the J call TRBJ2-5; 15 bases fit TRBD2. J lost 4 bases, V lost 1 base, and 13 bases had no gene match. Germline CDR1 is SGHAT and CDR2 is FQNNGV. The CDR3 sequence is 20 residues long. CDR3 protein: CASSLVLPGLAGGPPETQYF. CDR3 coding DNA: TGTGCCAGCAGCTTAGTCCTCCCTGGACTAGCGGGAGGGCCCCCAGAGACCCAGTACTTC.

This sequence joins TRBV20-1 and TRBJ1-1, with D uncertain. CDR1 and CDR2 from the germline V gene are DFQATT and SNEGSKA (reference sequence). Between the trimmed V and J ends, which lost 6 bases and 6 bases, there was a span of 17 bases. The CDR3 is 13 amino acids. The CDR3 sequence is CSAVRSGVPEAFF. In DNA, the CDR3 is TGCAGTGCAGTAAGATCCGGGGTACCTGAAGCTTTCTTT.

This clonotype came up a few times. J is TRBJ1-4 and V is TRBV19; D is perhaps TRBD1 (5 bases). V was pared by 7 bases and J by 6 bases, with 9 bases between. This CDR3 is 12 amino acids long. Germline CDR1 and CDR2: LNHDA and SQIVND (reference sequence). CDR3 nucleotide sequence: TGTGCCAGTAAAAGAGGGGATGAAAAACTGTTTTTT. Translation: CASKRGDEKLFF.

This clonotype was observed many times. The rearrangement links TRBV7-9 to TRBJ2-7; 7 bases are shared with TRBD2. Germline V CDR1 and CDR2: SEHNR, FQNEAQ (reference sequence). This CDR3 has 17 amino acids. With 0 bases clipped from V and 5 bases from J, the junction kept 13 bases outside the gene matches. The CDR3 region is CASSLALTLRDYDEQYF. CDR3 in DNA: TGTGCCAGCAGCTTAGCCCTCACTCTCCGGGACTATGACGAGCAGTACTTC.

In this sample, this clonotype turned up many times. The chain uses TRBV28 and TRBJ1-2; D not resolved. Germline V CDR1 and CDR2: MDHEN, SYDVKM. V lost 5 bases, J lost 7 bases, and 14 bases lay in between. This CDR3 has 13 residues. The CDR3 nucleotides are TGTGCCAGCAGTGGAGGGTATCGAGGTGGCTACACCTTC. Protein sequence: CASSGGYRGGYTF.

This rearrangement joins TRBV19 to TRBJ1-5; D not resolved. Germline V lookup: CDR1 LNHDA, CDR2 SQIVND (reference sequence). The CDR3 has 13 amino acids. V lost 3 bases, J lost 7 bases, and 10 bases lay in between. CDR3 DNA: TGTGCCAGTAGTATCCCCCGAACGCAGCCCCAGCATTTT. Its protein is CASSIPRTQPQHF.

This clonotype was counted many times. This rearrangement joins TRBV5-1 to TRBJ2-3; 7 bases fit TRBD2. Germline trimming cut 4 bases from V and 3 bases from J; bases unmatched to any gene: 8. CDR3 size: 15 residues. The germline CDR1 and CDR2 sequences are SGHRS and YFSETQ. The CDR3 DNA follows: TGCGCCAGCAGCATCAGCGGGAAAATGACAGATACGCAGTATTTT. Translated: CASSISGKMTDTQYF.

This clonotype was picked up many times. DNA for the CDR3: TGTGCCAGCAGTGGCCCAGGACAGGGTGCTCCTGAAGCTTTCTTT. As protein: CASSGPGQGAPEAFF. The chain employs TRBV2 and TRBJ1-1, with 8 nucleotides matching TRBD1. The CDR3 runs 15 residues. Germline values: CDR1 SNHLY, CDR2 FYNNEI. Trimming took 4 bases from V and 6 from J; bases not matched to a gene: 10.

This clonotype was picked up many times. CDR3 loop: CASSLNWAREQYF. The CDR3 region has the DNA TGTGCCAGCAGCTTAAATTGGGCCCGAGAGCAGTACTTC. The genes are TRBV7-9 and TRBJ2-7; D call uncertain. V lost 2 bases and J 7 bases, leaving 12 bases between the germline ends. The CDR3 totals 13 residues. CDR1 SEHNR and CDR2 FQNEAQ come from the germline V gene (reference sequence).

This clonotype was recorded at least ten times. The chain joins TRBV19 to TRBJ1-5; weak D call: TRBD1 (6 bases). The V end was cut by 5 bases, the J end by 2 bases, with 16 bases between. The CDR3 has 16 amino acids. The germline V gene encodes CDR1 LNHDA and CDR2 SQIVND (reference sequence). CDR3: CASSLDSYSGNQPQHF. Here the CDR3 DNA reads TGTGCCAGTAGTCTGGACAGCTATAGTGGCAATCAGCCCCAGCATTTT.

The V call is TRBV19, the J call TRBJ2-1; D not certain. The V end lost 3 bases, the J end lost 7 bases, and 19 bases lay between the germline ends. From germline, CDR1 is LNHDA and CDR2 SQIVND (reference sequence). CDR3 length equals 16 residues. The CDR3 DNA is TGTGCCAGTAGTATGATGGAGTACTCTGTAGGGAATGAGCAGTTCTTC. Translation: CASSMMEYSVGNEQFF.